The clone carrying this T cell receptor beta chain has a handful of counts. Assay used: immunoSEQ multiplex PCR; TCRdb lists only in-frame clones, some missing. The sample records 7,500 to 9,500 clones, about two thirds being singletons. Germline values: CDR1 SGHVS, CDR2 FQNEAQ. The CDR3 loop spans 13 amino acids. V gave up 5 bases and J gave up 3 bases, with 11 bases separating them. The data derive from a study of tumour-infiltrating T cells in Burkitt lymphoma. This chain connects TRBV7-8 to TRBJ2-7, with TRBD2 as a possible D gene (6 bases). This clonotype was obtained from a human donor with diffuse large B-cell lymphoma. The sample was tumor tissue. In nucleotides, the CDR3 is TGTGCCAGCAGCCTGGGACTCTACTACGAGCAGTACTTC. Its translation is CASSLGLYYEQYF.